The present entry profiles one T cell receptor beta chain with its context. V gave up 10 bases and J gave up 7 bases, with 16 bases separating them. The CDR3 is 12 residues long. CDR1 and CDR2 (germline): SEHNR, FQNEAQ (reference sequence). The data belong to a study of blood T cell repertoires in COVID-19. As for the study in general: The study drew acute and convalescent COVID-19 samples from the United States, Italy and Spain.

In the source study's methods: The authors estimated nucleated cell counts from reference gene primer amplification. The data were produced by immunoSEQ multiplex PCR, yet TCRdb's version contains in-frame clones alone and is incomplete. That table gives V, J and clone size, and the DNA gave D and trimming. Of around 55,000 clones listed, roughly 80% are singletons. The TCR sequence derives from a human donor in a cohort sampled during active or convalescent COVID-19. The J gene is TRBJ1-1, the V gene TRBV7-9; a weak D match, TRBD1 (6 bases). The sample was peripheral blood. The chain's CDR3 is CATPQGPLEAFF. DNA of the CDR3: TGTGCCACCCCCCAGGGGCCGCTTGAAGCTTTCTTT.